This T cell receptor beta chain emerged from a study of shared clonotypes between healthy human individuals. This CDR3 contains 14 residues. Germline V gene sequence: CDR1 SEHNR, CDR2 FQNEAQ (reference sequence). The germline V and J ends were trimmed by 4 bases and 2 bases, with 12 bases remaining between them. Produced via immunoSEQ multiplex PCR; TCRdb's table is partial and in-frame only. Of roughly 1,500,000 clones in the sample, 95% to 99% are singletons; the top ten hold approximately 0.44%. The donors were all Caucasian adults (living in Nashville, Tennessee). This sequence was found in a man younger than 45 in good health. The sequenced material came from naive CD4+ T cells sorted from blood. The subset is: CD45RA+ positively selected. The chain links TRBV7-9 to TRBJ2-7, with D possibly matching TRBD1 (5 bases). The CDR3, as DNA: TGTGCCAGCAGCTCCACGACAGTCCCCTACGAGCAGTACTTC. Translation gives CASSSTTVPYEQYF.